The 31 T cell receptor beta chains given below trace back to one sample, sequenced in a study of OX40 agonist ivuxolimab in advanced cancers. The repertoire was sequenced with immunoSEQ multiplex PCR; TCRdb's copy has only in-frame clones and lacks some. Of 8,500 to 13,000 clones in the sample, 65% to 75% were seen once. Sequences were derived from CD4+ or CD8+ T cells sorted from blood, sampled in a trial of the OX40 agonist ivuxolimab. Receptors were obtained from an adult with an advanced solid tumor such as melanoma, head and neck, liver or kidney cancer.

This clone has only one observation. The chain links TRBV11-2 to TRBJ2-2; maybe TRBD1 (6 bases). The CDR3 loop spans 15 amino acids. Looked up from germline, CDR1 is SGHAT and CDR2 is FQNNGV. Deletions cut 2 bases from V and 6 bases from J, with 13 bases between. CDR3 sequence (DNA): TGTGCCAGCAGCTTATTAGGGGACAATGCCGGGGAGCTGTTTTTT. Protein product: CASSLLGDNAGELFF.

The sample holds a few counts of this clone. The rearrangement links TRBV5-4 to TRBJ2-5; TRBD2 aligns across 11 bases. The CDR3 sequence is 13 residues long. The trim removed 7 bases at V and 5 bases at J, leaving 4 bases unmatched. Germline assignment: CDR1 SGHNT and CDR2 YYREEE (reference sequence). CDR3 in DNA: TGTGCCAGCTTACTAGCGGGAGAGGAGACCCAGTACTTC. Protein sequence: CASLLAGEETQYF.

The chain uses TRBV19 and TRBJ1-3; D possibly corresponds to TRBD1 (6 bases). Germline lookup yields CDR1 LNHDA and CDR2 SQIVND (reference sequence). V was trimmed by 5 bases and J by 4 bases, leaving 15 bases between them. This CDR3 spans 15 amino acids. The CDR3 loop reads CASSVIGGQGNTIYF. The DNA of the CDR3 is TGTGCCAGTAGTGTCATCGGGGGGCAGGGAAACACCATATATTTT.

The genes are TRBV10-3 and TRBJ2-1; 9 bases align to TRBD1. CDR1 and CDR2 from the germline V gene are ENHRY and SYGVKD. The ends lost 6 bases at V and 6 bases at J; junction bases unmatched: 6. The CDR3 runs to 14 residues. CDR3 DNA sequence: TGTGCCATCAGAACCGGGACAGGGCCCAATGAGCAGTTCTTC. Amino acid sequence: CAIRTGTGPNEQFF.

This chain links TRBV27 with TRBJ2-7; the match to TRBD2 covers 7 bases. V was clipped by 5 bases and J by 2 bases; unmatched bases: 6. CDR1 and CDR2 (germline): MNHEY, SMNVEV (reference sequence). The CDR3 sequence is 14 residues long. CDR3 protein: CASSPRDYTYEQYF. The CDR3 nucleotides are TGTGCCAGCAGTCCCAGGGACTACACCTACGAGCAGTACTTC.

The CDR3 nucleotides are TGCGCCAGCAGTGACGGATACGAGCAGTACTTC. Translating gives CASSDGYEQYF. This chain joins TRBV10-1 and TRBJ2-7; D not resolved. The germline CDR1 and CDR2 sequences are WNHNN and SYGVQD (reference sequence). The CDR3 runs 11 residues. The V end lost 3 bases, the J end lost 4 bases, and 4 bases lay between the germline ends.

The CDR3 DNA is TGCGCCAGCAGCTTGAGAACTAGCGAGTACAATGAGCAGTTCTTC. This codes for CASSLRTSEYNEQFF. V is TRBV5-1 and J is TRBJ2-1; 7 nucleotides line up with TRBD2. The CDR3 has 15 residues. Germline V gene lookup returns CDR1 SGHRS and CDR2 YFSETQ. With 1 base clipped from V and 4 bases from J, the junction kept 5 bases outside the gene matches.

The chain joins TRBV7-9 to TRBJ2-7, with 8 bases fitting TRBD2. Trimming removed 7 bases from V and 0 bases from J; junction bases left unmatched: 11. Looked up from germline, CDR1 is SEHNR and CDR2 is FQNEAQ (reference sequence). The CDR3 is made up of 16 amino acids. The CDR3 loop is CASILDLLADSYEQYF. In DNA, the CDR3 is TGTGCCAGCATCTTGGACTTACTAGCGGACTCCTACGAGCAGTACTTC.

The CDR3 is CASSLPESTDTQYF. DNA of the CDR3: TGTGCCAGCAGTTTACCGGAAAGCACAGATACGCAGTATTTT. The chain employs TRBV27 and TRBJ2-3; D gene unclear. The CDR3 extends over 14 amino acids. CDR1 and CDR2 from the germline V gene are MNHEY and SMNVEV (reference sequence). The V gene lost 2 bases and the J gene lost 0 bases, with 6 bases spanning the gap.

This sequence joins TRBV6-1 and TRBJ2-7, with D unclear. CDR1 and CDR2 (germline): MNHNS, SASEGT. V lost 4 bases to trimming and J lost 3 bases, with 10 bases between them. The CDR3 runs to 13 residues. In DNA form, the CDR3 reads TGTGCCAGCAGTGGGTTGCTGGGCTACGAGCAGTACTTC. Protein: CASSGLLGYEQYF.

V and J are TRBV19 and TRBJ2-7, with D possibly being TRBD1 or TRBD2 (6 bases each). The CDR3 consists of 15 residues. V shed 3 bases and J shed 6 bases, with 18 bases lying between them. Per the germline V gene, CDR1 is LNHDA and CDR2 is SQIVND (reference sequence). CDR3 sequence: CASSIWGANVGEQYF. CDR3 nucleotide sequence: TGTGCCAGTAGTATTTGGGGGGCGAATGTGGGCGAGCAGTACTTC.

V and J are TRBV15 and TRBJ1-2; no reliable D call. V was trimmed by 0 bases and J by 7 bases, leaving 18 bases between them. CDR3 length: 16 amino acids. Germline values: CDR1 LNHNV, CDR2 YYDKDF (reference sequence). CDR3: CATSRDYQPTLGGYTF. CDR3 in DNA: TGTGCCACCAGCAGAGATTACCAGCCCACTTTGGGTGGCTACACCTTC.

The gene calls are TRBV5-5 and TRBJ2-1, with D hard to call. Trimming left V 5 bases short and J 8 bases short, with 11 bases between. The CDR3 contains 12 residues. CDR1 and CDR2 from the germline V gene are SGHKS and YYEKEE (reference sequence). CDR3: CASRSTVYEQFF. Here the CDR3 DNA reads TGTGCCAGCAGGTCTACAGTGTATGAGCAGTTCTTC.

This clone was counted once. V gene TRBV7-8 combines with J gene TRBJ2-1; no definite D call. V dropped 6 bases and J dropped 6 bases, with 12 bases sitting between them. The germline V gene encodes CDR1 SGHVS and CDR2 FQNEAQ. CDR3 length equals 13 residues. CDR3 sequence: CASRQSGPNEQFF. For the CDR3, the DNA is TGTGCCAGCAGGCAATCGGGTCCCAATGAGCAGTTCTTC.

This sequence joins TRBV7-9 and TRBJ2-2; a weak D match, TRBD2 (6 bases). The germline gives CDR1 SEHNR, CDR2 FQNEAQ (reference sequence). Trimming removed 1 base at V and 0 bases at J, with 9 bases between. The CDR3 covers 16 residues. DNA of the CDR3: TGTGCCAGCAGCTTAGAAGCGGGCGCGAACACCGGGGAGCTGTTTTTT. Protein sequence: CASSLEAGANTGELFF. The variable domain in full, completed from reference TRBV7-9 and TRBJ2-2, reads DTGVSQNPRHKITKRGQNVTFRCDPISEHNRLYWYRQTLGQGPEFLTYFQNEAQLEKSRLLSDRFSAERPKGSFSTLEIQRTEQGDSAMYLCASSLEAGANTGELFFGEGSRLTVL.

The J gene is TRBJ2-7, the V gene TRBV5-1; 9 positions agree with TRBD1. This CDR3 contains 16 residues. CDR1 SGHRS and CDR2 YFSETQ come from the germline V gene. V lost 5 bases and J lost 4; bases outside the gene matches: 13. CDR3 residues: CASRPESGTGRYEQYF. The CDR3 nucleotides are TGCGCCAGCAGACCTGAATCCGGGACAGGGAGGTACGAGCAGTACTTC.

V usage is TRBV30 and J usage is TRBJ1-3; D remains unclear. From germline, CDR1 is GTSNPN and CDR2 SVGIG (reference sequence). V lost 7 bases, J lost 0 bases, and 7 bases lay in between. The CDR3 has 12 amino acids. CDR3 loop: CASTPSGNTIYF. For the CDR3, the DNA is TGTGCCTCCACACCCTCTGGAAACACCATATATTTT.

This chain uses TRBV5-4 with TRBJ2-1, with a possible D match to TRBD2 (5 bases). This CDR3 spans 11 amino acids. Trimming cost V 3 bases and J 9 bases, with 7 bases left between them. CDR1 and CDR2 from the germline V gene are SGHNT and YYREEE (reference sequence). CDR3 DNA sequence: TGTGCCAGCAGCTCGGGATTTGAGCAGTTCTTC. Residues: CASSSGFEQFF.

The gene calls are TRBV6-5 and TRBJ2-7, with D perhaps TRBD1 (6 bases). The CDR3 length is 14 residues. Germline V gives CDR1 MNHEY, CDR2 SVGAGI. V was clipped by 0 bases and J by 2 bases, with 8 bases between them. This CDR3 reads CASSYSGAPYEQYF. CDR3 coding DNA: TGTGCCAGCAGTTACTCGGGGGCTCCCTACGAGCAGTACTTC.

The chain uses TRBV10-3 and TRBJ2-4; D might be TRBD2 (6 bases). The length of the CDR3 is 12 residues. V was shortened by 10 bases and J by 9 bases, with 16 bases between the two germline ends. Germline loops: CDR1 ENHRY, CDR2 SYGVKD. The CDR3 spells CATLSTRGIQYF. The CDR3 DNA is TGTGCCACCCTCTCGACTAGGGGCATTCAGTACTTC.

The V call is TRBV18, the J call TRBJ2-3; 8 bases are a match to TRBD2. Germline V gene sequence: CDR1 KGHSH, CDR2 LQKENI. The CDR3 has 16 amino acids. V lost 2 bases and J lost 2; bases outside the gene matches: 6. CDR3: CASSPAGLGFTDTQYF. For the CDR3, the DNA is TGTGCCAGCTCACCAGCGGGACTAGGGTTCACAGATACGCAGTATTTT.

The chain couples TRBV6-5 to TRBJ2-2; TRBD1 matches at 7 bases. The germline gives CDR1 MNHEY, CDR2 SVGAGI. Trimming at V came to 6 bases and at J to 0 bases, leaving 4 bases not matched to a gene. This CDR3 has 15 amino acids. The CDR3, as DNA: TGTGCCAGCAGCACCGGGACAGCGAACACCGGGGAGCTGTTTTTT. Protein: CASSTGTANTGELFF.

This clone was counted a single time. At one boundary the junction diverges from the germline segment, which might be a read error. This chain joins TRBV11-3 and TRBJ2-2; either TRBD1 or TRBD2 may fit D (7 bases each). Per the germline V gene, CDR1 is SGHNT and CDR2 is YENEEA. The CDR3 covers 16 residues. The CDR3 DNA follows: TGTGCCAGTGAACACGGGGAGGGGGCGAAAACCGGGGAGCTGTTTTTT. Encoded protein: CASEHGEGAKTGELFF.

This clone was seen a few times. The chain uses TRBV7-3 and TRBJ2-5; 12 bases align to TRBD2. Germline CDR1 reads SGHTA; CDR2 reads FQGTGA. CDR3 length: 14 amino acids. V gave up 4 bases and J gave up 4 bases; unmatched junction bases: 1. CDR3 residues: CASSSGLAGETQYF. CDR3 nucleotide sequence: TGTGCCAGCAGCTCGGGACTAGCGGGAGAGACCCAGTACTTC.

The rearrangement links TRBV7-3 to TRBJ2-3; possibly TRBD1 for D (5 bases). This CDR3 has 15 residues. The V gene lost 5 bases and the J gene lost 4 bases, with 16 bases spanning the gap. Germline V gene lookup returns CDR1 SGHTA and CDR2 FQGTGA. CDR3 amino acids: CASSLGIQGADTQYF. In DNA form, the CDR3 reads TGTGCCAGCAGCCTGGGAATTCAAGGGGCAGATACGCAGTATTTT.

The J gene is TRBJ1-1, the V gene TRBV6-1; D call uncertain. CDR3 length: 12 amino acids. Trimming took off 3 bases at V and 4 bases at J, with 6 bases between the two ends. Germline assignment: CDR1 MNHNS and CDR2 SASEGT. CDR3 in amino acids: CASSEGFTEAFF. CDR3 DNA: TGTGCCAGCAGTGAGGGGTTCACTGAAGCTTTCTTT.

J is TRBJ2-1 and V is TRBV9; D remains ambiguous. The CDR3 consists of 13 residues. CDR1 is SGDLS, CDR2 YYNGEE, per germline. V was trimmed by 0 bases and J by 7 bases, leaving 8 bases between them. The CDR3, as DNA: TGTGCCAGCAGCGTAGGACTGACTAATGAGCAGTTCTTC. It translates to CASSVGLTNEQFF.

This clone was seen a handful of times. V usage is TRBV15 and J usage is TRBJ1-4; 7 positions match TRBD1. The CDR3 is made up of 14 amino acids. CDR1 and CDR2 from the germline V gene are LNHNV and YYDKDF (reference sequence). With V trimmed by 5 bases and J by 8 bases, 8 bases remained unmatched. The CDR3 region has the DNA TGTGCCACCAGCGAAGACAGGGCGGCGGAAAAACTGTTTTTT. This encodes CATSEDRAAEKLFF.

This clone turned up a few times. V and J are TRBV4-1 and TRBJ2-1; 10 bases line up with TRBD1. V gave up 3 bases and J gave up 16 bases; unmatched junction bases: 3. The CDR3 is made up of 11 amino acids. Germline CDR1 MGHRA, CDR2 YSYEKL. CDR3 in DNA: TGCGCCAGCAGCCACGGACAGGGGGAATTCTTC. This codes for CASSHGQGEFF.

A note on this clone: Sequence at one end of the junction differs from germline and may be a read error. The genes are TRBV7-9 and TRBJ1-5, with 10 nucleotides matching TRBD1. CDR1 and CDR2 (germline): SEHNR, FQNEAQ (reference sequence). The CDR3 has 19 residues. The CDR3 coding sequence is TGTGCCACCAGCAATGGACAGGGGGAAACGCTGTTTGGCAATCAGCCCCAGCATTTT. Its translation: CATSNGQGETLFGNQPQHF.

This clone came up a few times. The V call is TRBV6-5, the J call TRBJ1-2; D unclear. Between the trimmed V and J ends, which lost 4 bases and 4 bases, there was a span of 19 bases. The CDR3 length is 16 residues. Germline V gives CDR1 MNHEY, CDR2 SVGAGI. The CDR3 spells CASSSPMTRGAYGYTF. In nucleotides, the CDR3 is TGTGCCAGCAGTTCCCCTATGACCCGGGGAGCCTATGGCTACACCTTC.